This T cell receptor (beta chain) was recorded in a study of CD8 T cells in ankylosing spondylitis. About this clonotype: The antigen is not known.

A quantitative 5'-RACE method, one with molecular barcodes, was used to make TCR beta libraries. TCRdb re-derived calls from the 5' RACE reads in MiXCR, one entry per CDR3 protein. The repertoire holds under 250,000 distinct CDR3 sequences, with 20% to 30% as singletons. Study-wide results and limits: The clones that were linked to disease were reported to be significantly enriched in matched synovial fluid samples from ankylosing spondylitis patients. Blood of patients with ankylosing spondylitis appeared to be characterized by a TCR beta motif of fewer than 10 highly homologous variants. Clones linked with disease were CD8+ and fairly uncommon in the peripheral blood.

The CDR3 totals 17 residues. V lost 3 bases, J lost 6 bases, and 18 bases stayed unmatched. Germline values: CDR1 DFQATT, CDR2 SNEGSKA (reference sequence). This chain links TRBV20-1 with TRBJ2-3, with 7 positions matching TRBD2. This clonotype was sampled from a male donor with ankylosing spondylitis or in good health (not recorded which). Sequences were obtained from blood, either unsorted or a sorted T cell fraction (not recorded which). This CDR3 reads CSASPLAGVGRSDTQYF. The CDR3 nucleotides read TGCAGTGCTAGTCCCCTTGCGGGAGTGGGCAGATCGGATACGCAGTATTTT.